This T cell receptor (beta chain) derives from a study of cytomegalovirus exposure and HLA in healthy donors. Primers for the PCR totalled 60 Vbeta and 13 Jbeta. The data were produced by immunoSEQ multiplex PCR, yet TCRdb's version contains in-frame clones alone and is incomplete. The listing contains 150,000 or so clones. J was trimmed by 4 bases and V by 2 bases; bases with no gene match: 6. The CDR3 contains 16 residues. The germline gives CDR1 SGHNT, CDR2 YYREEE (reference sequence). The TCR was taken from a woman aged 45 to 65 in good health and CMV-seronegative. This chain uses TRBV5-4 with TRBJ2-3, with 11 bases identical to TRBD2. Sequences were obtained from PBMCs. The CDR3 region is CASSFSGTSGSDTQYF. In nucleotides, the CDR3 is TGTGCCAGCAGCTTCTCCGGGACTAGCGGATCAGATACGCAGTATTTT.